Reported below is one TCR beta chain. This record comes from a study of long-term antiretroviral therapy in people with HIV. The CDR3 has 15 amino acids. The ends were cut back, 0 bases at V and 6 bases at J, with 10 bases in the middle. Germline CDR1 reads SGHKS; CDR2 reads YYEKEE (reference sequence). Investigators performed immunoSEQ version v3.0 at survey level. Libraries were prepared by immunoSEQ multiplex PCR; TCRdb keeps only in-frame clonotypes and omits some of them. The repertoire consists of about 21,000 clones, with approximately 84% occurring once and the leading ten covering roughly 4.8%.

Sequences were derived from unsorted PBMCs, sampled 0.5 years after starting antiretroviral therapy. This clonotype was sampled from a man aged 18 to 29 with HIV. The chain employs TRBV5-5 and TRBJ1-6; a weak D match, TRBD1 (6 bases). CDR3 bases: TGTGCCAGCAGCTTGGCACAGGGAATTAATTCACCCCTCCACTTT. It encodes CASSLAQGINSPLHF.